Following are 30 T cell receptor beta chains from one sample sequenced in a study of T-cell memory formation after mild COVID-19. TCRdb itself ran the 5' RACE reads through MiXCR, one entry per CDR3 protein. The data contain just over 50,000 distinct CDR3 sequences, 9.3% of them singletons. The material sequenced was PBMCs or a T cell subset sorted from them (not recorded which). The receptors originated from an adult woman who had mild COVID-19 (a few samples of this study predate the infection). Cell type and time point are not known.

The table lists this clonotype with a few counts. The chain links TRBV5-4 to TRBJ1-2; D unclear. In germline, CDR1 is SGHNT, CDR2 YYREEE (reference sequence). The CDR3 contains 14 residues. V lost 4 bases and J 9 bases, leaving 19 bases between the germline ends. This CDR3 reads CASSVDGGPSSYTF. In nucleotides, the CDR3 is TGTGCCAGCAGCGTGGACGGAGGCCCTTCAAGCTACACCTTC.

This clonotype was counted at least ten times. V is TRBV7-2 and J is TRBJ2-3, with D hard to call. V was trimmed by 5 bases and J by 0 bases, leaving 12 bases between them. CDR1 and CDR2 from the germline V gene are SGHTA and FQGNSA. This CDR3 is built from 15 residues. This chain's CDR3 is CASSPEFSSTDTQYF. The CDR3 nucleotides read TGTGCCAGCAGCCCCGAGTTTTCTAGCACAGATACGCAGTATTTT.

There are many counts of this clonotype. The chain links TRBV15 to TRBJ2-1; D uncertain. Germline CDR1 reads LNHNV; CDR2 reads YYDKDF (reference sequence). V gave up 0 bases and J gave up 0 bases, with 6 bases separating them. This CDR3 is 15 amino acids long. The CDR3 protein is CATSRDTDSYNEQFF. The CDR3 bases are TGTGCCACCAGCAGAGATACGGACTCCTACAATGAGCAGTTCTTC.

This clonotype came up a few times. This sequence joins TRBV18 and TRBJ2-5; D is possibly TRBD1 (6 bases). V was cut by 3 bases and J by 4 bases, with 9 bases left in between. The germline gives CDR1 KGHSH, CDR2 LQKENI. This CDR3 comprises 13 residues. The CDR3 spells CASSPQGIETQYF. The CDR3 DNA sequence: TGTGCCAGCTCACCGCAGGGGATAGAGACCCAGTACTTC.

This clonotype came up many times. J is TRBJ2-3 and V is TRBV7-2; 7 bases line up with TRBD2. This CDR3 is built from 15 residues. Germline-derived CDR1 and CDR2 are SGHTA and FQGNSA. The V and J ends lost 3 bases and 2 bases, in that order; junction bases with no gene match: 5. As DNA, the CDR3 is TGTGCCAGCAGCTTTGGGACTATCAACACAGATACGCAGTATTTT. Protein product: CASSFGTINTDTQYF.

This clonotype came up many times. The chain links TRBV24-1 to TRBJ2-2; D is uncertain. The CDR3 is 11 residues long. CDR1 is KGHDR and CDR2 is SFDVKD in the germline V gene. Trimming shortened V by 10 bases and J by 5 bases, and 7 bases separated the two germline ends. The CDR3 region is CATNKTGELFF. CDR3 nucleotide sequence: TGTGCCACTAACAAGACCGGGGAGCTGTTTTTT.

J is TRBJ1-2 and V is TRBV24-1, with 7 bases fitting TRBD1. The germline CDR1 and CDR2 sequences are KGHDR and SFDVKD. With 4 bases clipped from V and 4 bases from J, the junction kept 2 bases outside the gene matches. The CDR3 extends over 13 amino acids. For the CDR3, the DNA is TGTGCCACCAGTGAAGGGACAGCCTATGGCTACACCTTC. Its protein product is CATSEGTAYGYTF.

Only a few counts were recorded for this clonotype. The chain joins TRBV20-1 to TRBJ2-5; 10 nucleotides match TRBD1. The CDR3 sequence is 17 residues long. Per the germline V gene, CDR1 is DFQATT and CDR2 is SNEGSKA (reference sequence). The junction had 10 bases not matched to a gene; V was cut back by 1 base and J by 2 bases. CDR3 nucleotides: TGCAGTGCTAGAGGCGACGACAGGGGGCCGACTCAAGAGACCCAGTACTTC. It yields the protein CSARGDDRGPTQETQYF.

This clonotype was seen a few times. The CDR3 loop reads CSAREAGTYSNQPQHF. In nucleotides, the CDR3 is TGCAGTGCTAGGGAGGCCGGGACATATAGCAATCAGCCCCAGCATTTT. V is TRBV20-1 and J is TRBJ1-5, with TRBD1 as a possible D gene (6 bases). V shed 3 bases and J shed 0 bases, with 15 bases lying between them. Germline V gene data show CDR1 as DFQATT and CDR2 as SNEGSKA (reference sequence). This CDR3 is built from 16 residues.

This clonotype was seen more than once but under ten times. The chain couples TRBV7-9 to TRBJ2-1; D ambiguous. Trimming took off 6 bases at V and 0 bases at J, with 9 bases between the two ends. The germline V gene encodes CDR1 SEHNR and CDR2 FQNEAQ (reference sequence). The length of the CDR3 is 14 residues. CDR3 amino acids: CASSQKSSYNEQFF. The DNA for the CDR3 is TGTGCCAGCAGTCAAAAGAGCTCCTACAATGAGCAGTTCTTC.

This chain uses TRBV27 with TRBJ2-3; maybe TRBD2 (5 bases). The CDR3 runs 16 residues. V dropped 5 bases and J dropped 1 base, with 16 bases sitting between them. The germline V gene has CDR1 MNHEY and CDR2 SMNVEV (reference sequence). CDR3 loop: CASSPWTGPGTDTQYF. The CDR3 DNA reads as TGTGCCAGCAGTCCCTGGACTGGGCCGGGCACAGATACGCAGTATTTT.

In this sample, this clonotype turned up a few times. V usage is TRBV10-3 and J usage is TRBJ2-7, with 10 bases that match TRBD2. Germline V gene lookup returns CDR1 ENHRY and CDR2 SYGVKD. Trimming cost V 10 bases and J 2 bases; bases outside gene matches: 5. CDR3 length equals 13 residues. Here the CDR3 DNA reads TGTGCCACTAGACTAGCGGGCCCCTACGAGCAGTACTTC. Translated, it gives CATRLAGPYEQYF.

There are many counts of this clonotype. The chain couples TRBV6-2 or TRBV6-3 to TRBJ2-1; 7 bases align to TRBD1. Per the germline V gene, CDR1 is MNHEY and CDR2 is SVGEGT. CDR3 size: 11 residues. Trimming took 10 bases from V and 15 from J; bases not matched to a gene: 12. The CDR3 region has the DNA TGTGCCACCCGTCTGGCCGGGACAGCGTTCTTC. Protein sequence: CATRLAGTAFF.

V and J are TRBV24-1 and TRBJ1-5, with a weak D call TRBD1 (6 bases). Germline lookup yields CDR1 KGHDR and CDR2 SFDVKD. The CDR3 has 21 residues. V was pared by 0 bases and J by 1 base, with 24 bases between. The chain's CDR3 is CATSDLPQRKIQGRSNQPQHF. Written as DNA, the CDR3 is TGTGCCACCAGTGATTTGCCACAACGGAAAATACAGGGAAGGAGCAATCAGCCCCAGCATTTT.

This clonotype was counted at least ten times. This rearrangement joins TRBV18 to TRBJ2-3; D remains ambiguous. V was shortened by 2 bases and J by 2 bases, with 8 bases between the two germline ends. This CDR3 has 14 amino acids. CDR1 and CDR2 (germline): KGHSH, LQKENI. The CDR3 region is CASSPSPPTDTQYF. As DNA, the CDR3 is TGTGCCAGCTCACCATCCCCCCCCACAGATACGCAGTATTTT.

This chain connects TRBV7-9 to TRBJ2-2; TRBD2 might be the D (6 bases). Germline V gene data show CDR1 as SEHNR and CDR2 as FQNEAQ (reference sequence). This CDR3 has 17 residues. V gave up 5 bases and J gave up 2 bases, with 18 bases separating them. CDR3 protein: CASSRTFRDSNTGELFF. In nucleotides, the CDR3 is TGTGCCAGCAGCCGAACATTCCGGGACTCAAACACCGGGGAGCTGTTTTTT. Looking up the rest from reference TRBV7-9 and TRBJ2-2 gives the full variable domain: DTGVSQNPRHKITKRGQNVTFRCDPISEHNRLYWYRQTLGQGPEFLTYFQNEAQLEKSRLLSDRFSAERPKGSFSTLEIQRTEQGDSAMYLCASSRTFRDSNTGELFFGEGSRLTVL.

Note on this clonotype: A much larger clone sits a single nucleotide away, making a read error possible. The CDR3 region has the DNA TGTGACACCAGCCCCGGGACAGGGAGACACGAGCAGTACTTC. The encoded protein is CDTSPGTGRHEQYF. V gene TRBV15 combines with J gene TRBJ2-7; 9 bases are shared with TRBD1. The CDR3 sequence is 14 residues long. Germline assignment: CDR1 LNHNV and CDR2 YYDKDF (reference sequence).

V gene TRBV7-3 combines with J gene TRBJ2-1; D is uncertain. Deletions cut 5 bases from V and 0 bases from J, with 8 bases between. This CDR3 is built from 14 residues. Germline V lookup: CDR1 SGHTA, CDR2 FQGTGA. The DNA for the CDR3 is TGTGCCAGCAGCACAGAGAGCTCCTACAATGAGCAGTTCTTC. It is translated as CASSTESSYNEQFF.

This clonotype was observed a few times. The rearrangement links TRBV10-3 to TRBJ2-7; D gene ambiguous. V shed 2 bases and J shed 4 bases, with 18 bases lying between them. CDR1 and CDR2 from the germline V gene are ENHRY and SYGVKD. The CDR3 length is 16 residues. The CDR3 coding sequence is TGTGCCATCAGTGAGGGCCCGCCTCGAGAAGGGTACGAGCAGTACTTC. Residues: CAISEGPPREGYEQYF.

The V and J genes are TRBV2 and TRBJ2-7; D call uncertain. Trimming stripped 1 base from V and 5 bases from J, with 9 bases between. Germline-derived CDR1 and CDR2 are SNHLY and FYNNEI. The length of the CDR3 is 13 residues. The DNA of the CDR3 is TGTGCCAGCAGTGAAGTCGGCCCCGACGAGCAGTACTTC. Translated: CASSEVGPDEQYF.

This clonotype was seen many times. The V and J genes are TRBV7-3 and TRBJ2-1, with 9 bases identical to TRBD2. Germline V gives CDR1 SGHTA, CDR2 FQGTGA. The CDR3 totals 15 residues. Germline trimming cut 5 bases from V and 9 bases from J; bases unmatched to any gene: 11. The CDR3 loop reads CASSRIAGALIEQFF. Written as DNA, the CDR3 is TGTGCCAGCAGCCGTATAGCGGGAGCCTTGATTGAGCAGTTCTTC.

Only a few counts were recorded for this clonotype. This chain links TRBV7-8 with TRBJ2-7; D is uncertain. Deletions cut 1 base from V and 5 bases from J, with 21 bases between. The CDR3 has 17 residues. Germline lookup yields CDR1 SGHVS and CDR2 FQNEAQ. In DNA form, the CDR3 reads TGTGCCAGCAGCTTAGATATTTCCTCCCCGATCACAAACGAGCAGTACTTC. This sequence encodes CASSLDISSPITNEQYF.

Regarding this clonotype: No DNA is shown, since the ends of the CDR3 on it are uncertain; the CDR3 is the one TCRdb lists. The rearrangement uses TRBV7-9 and TRBJ1-2. Counting both end residues, the CDR3 totals 12 amino acids. Germline-derived CDR1 and CDR2 are SEHNR and FQNEAQ (reference sequence). The CDR3 reads CASSFLWYGYTF.

The table lists this clonotype with a few counts. The V call is TRBV5-1, the J call TRBJ1-5; maybe TRBD1 (5 bases). From germline, CDR1 is SGHRS and CDR2 YFSETQ. The CDR3 is 14 amino acids. The V end was cut by 4 bases, the J end by 4 bases, with 12 bases between. CDR3: CASSAGGTNQPQHF. For the CDR3, the DNA is TGCGCCAGCAGCGCGGGGGGTACGAATCAGCCCCAGCATTTT.

This clonotype was picked up a small number of times. The chain links TRBV20-1 to TRBJ2-6, with 7 bases lining up with TRBD2. J lost 3 bases, V lost 3 bases, and 2 bases had no gene match. The CDR3 totals 14 residues. Germline assignment: CDR1 DFQATT and CDR2 SNEGSKA (reference sequence). This chain's CDR3 is CSASGGYGANVLTF. CDR3 DNA: TGCAGTGCTAGCGGGGGGTATGGGGCCAACGTCCTGACTTTC.

At least ten counts were recorded for this clonotype. The chain is built from TRBV18 and TRBJ2-3; D gene ambiguous. This CDR3 comprises 15 residues. CDR1 KGHSH and CDR2 LQKENI come from the germline V gene. With 3 bases removed from V and 8 bases from J, the gap between germline ends came to 18 bases. As DNA, the CDR3 is TGTGCCAGCTCACCGCCAGAGTCCCAACGGGTTACGCAGTATTTT. This sequence encodes CASSPPESQRVTQYF.

The J gene is TRBJ2-7, the V gene TRBV7-9, with D possibly TRBD1 on 5 matching bases. CDR3 size: 16 residues. Germline CDR1 SEHNR, CDR2 FQNEAQ (reference sequence). V dropped 6 bases and J dropped 1 base, with 19 bases sitting between them. CDR3 coding DNA: TGTGCCAGCAGATCCCCTAGACAGCGTCTGTCCTACGAGCAGTACTTC. Encoded protein: CASRSPRQRLSYEQYF.

The chain joins TRBV11-2 to TRBJ2-3, with 8 nucleotides matching TRBD2. From germline, CDR1 is SGHAT and CDR2 FQNNGV. The CDR3 covers 15 residues. Trimming at V came to 2 bases and at J to 4 bases, leaving 5 bases not matched to a gene. Here the CDR3 reads CASSLRGGRSDTQYF. For the CDR3, the DNA is TGTGCCAGCAGCTTACGCGGGGGGAGGTCAGATACGCAGTATTTT. Together with reference TRBV11-2 and TRBJ2-3, the CDR3 gives the full variable domain: EAGVAQSPRYKIIEKRQSVAFWCNPISGHATLYWYQQILGQGPKLLIQFQNNGVVDDSQLPKDRFSAERLKGVDSTLKIQPAKLEDSAVYLCASSLRGGRSDTQYFGPGTRLTVL.

This clonotype was observed a few times. The chain's CDR3 is CASSLETGLDGYTF. The DNA for the CDR3 is TGTGCCAGCAGCTTAGAGACAGGGCTCGATGGCTACACCTTC. The chain employs TRBV11-2 and TRBJ1-2; 7 bases align to TRBD1. Germline V gene data show CDR1 as SGHAT and CDR2 as FQNNGV. The J segment lost 6 bases and the V segment lost 0 bases, leaving 4 bases of the junction unmatched. The CDR3 length is 14 residues. Supplemented by reference TRBV11-2 and TRBJ1-2, the full variable domain reads EAGVAQSPRYKIIEKRQSVAFWCNPISGHATLYWYQQILGQGPKLLIQFQNNGVVDDSQLPKDRFSAERLKGVDSTLKIQPAKLEDSAVYLCASSLETGLDGYTFGSGTRLTVV.

This clonotype was recorded a few times. The rearrangement uses TRBV18 and TRBJ2-3; 8 bases line up with TRBD1. V was clipped by 3 bases and J by 3 bases; unmatched bases: 5. This CDR3 region has 15 residues. From germline, CDR1 is KGHSH and CDR2 LQKENI. DNA for the CDR3: TGTGCCAGCTCACCGAGGACAGGGCGAACAGATACGCAGTATTTT. It translates to CASSPRTGRTDTQYF.